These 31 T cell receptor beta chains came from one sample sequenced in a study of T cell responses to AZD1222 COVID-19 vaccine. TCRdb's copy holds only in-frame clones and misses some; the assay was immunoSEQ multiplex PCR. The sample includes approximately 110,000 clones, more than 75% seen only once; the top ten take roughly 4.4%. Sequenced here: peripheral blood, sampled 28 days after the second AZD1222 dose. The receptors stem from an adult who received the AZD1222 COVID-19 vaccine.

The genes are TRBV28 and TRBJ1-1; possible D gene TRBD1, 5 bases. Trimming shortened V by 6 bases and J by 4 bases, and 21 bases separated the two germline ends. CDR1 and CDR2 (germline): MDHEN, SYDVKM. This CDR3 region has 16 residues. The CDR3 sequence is CASRGLQGEWSTEAFF. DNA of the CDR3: TGTGCCAGCAGGGGGCTTCAGGGTGAGTGGAGCACTGAAGCTTTCTTT. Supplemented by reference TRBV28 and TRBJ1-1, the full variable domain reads DVKVTQSSRYLVKRTGEKVFLECVQDMDHENMFWYRQDPGLGLRLIYFSYDVKMKEKGDIPEGYSVSREKKERFSLILESASTNQTSMYLCASRGLQGEWSTEAFFGQGTRLTVV.

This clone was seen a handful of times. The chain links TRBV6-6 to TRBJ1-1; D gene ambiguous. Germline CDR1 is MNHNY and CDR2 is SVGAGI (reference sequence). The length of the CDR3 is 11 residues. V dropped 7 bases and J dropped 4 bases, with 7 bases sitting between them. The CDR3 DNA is TGTGCCAGCACCGCATCCACTGAAGCTTTCTTT. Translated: CASTASTEAFF.

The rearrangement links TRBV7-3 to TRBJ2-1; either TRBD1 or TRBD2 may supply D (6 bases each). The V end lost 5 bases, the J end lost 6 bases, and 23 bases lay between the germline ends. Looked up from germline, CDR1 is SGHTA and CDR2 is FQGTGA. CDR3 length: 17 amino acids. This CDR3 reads CASSPLGGRGSLNEQFF. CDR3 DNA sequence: TGTGCCAGCAGCCCCTTAGGGGGGAGAGGGTCTCTCAATGAGCAGTTCTTC.

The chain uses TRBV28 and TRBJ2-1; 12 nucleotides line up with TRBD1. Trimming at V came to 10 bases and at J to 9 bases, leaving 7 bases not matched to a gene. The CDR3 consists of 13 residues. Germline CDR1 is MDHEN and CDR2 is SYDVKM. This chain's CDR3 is CATRDRGRSEQFF. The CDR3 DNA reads TGTGCCACCCGGGACAGGGGGCGGAGTGAGCAGTTCTTC. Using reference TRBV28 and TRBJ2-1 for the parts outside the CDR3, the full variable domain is DVKVTQSSRYLVKRTGEKVFLECVQDMDHENMFWYRQDPGLGLRLIYFSYDVKMKEKGDIPEGYSVSREKKERFSLILESASTNQTSMYLCATRDRGRSEQFFGPGTRLTVL.

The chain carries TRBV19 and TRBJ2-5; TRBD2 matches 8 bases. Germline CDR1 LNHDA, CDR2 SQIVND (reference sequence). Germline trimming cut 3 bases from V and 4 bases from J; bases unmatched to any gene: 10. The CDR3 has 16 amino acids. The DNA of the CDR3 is TGTGCCAGTAGTATTATCGGGGGGGCCCAGAGAGAGACCCAGTACTTC. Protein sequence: CASSIIGGAQRETQYF.

The CDR3 sequence: CASSGETQYF. In DNA form, the CDR3 reads TGTGCCAGTAGTGGGGAGACCCAGTACTTC. This rearrangement joins TRBV19 to TRBJ2-5, with D unresolved. The CDR3 totals 10 residues. Trimming left V 5 bases short and J 5 bases short, with 3 bases between. Germline V gene sequence: CDR1 LNHDA, CDR2 SQIVND (reference sequence).

The CDR3 sequence is CASSRLVAGQGNQPQHF. The CDR3 bases are TGTGCCAGTAGTAGGCTTGTCGCTGGGCAGGGCAATCAGCCCCAGCATTTT. This chain links TRBV19 with TRBJ1-5, with D hard to call. Trimming left V 4 bases short and J 2 bases short, with 18 bases between. The CDR3 runs 17 residues. Germline V gene data show CDR1 as LNHDA and CDR2 as SQIVND (reference sequence).

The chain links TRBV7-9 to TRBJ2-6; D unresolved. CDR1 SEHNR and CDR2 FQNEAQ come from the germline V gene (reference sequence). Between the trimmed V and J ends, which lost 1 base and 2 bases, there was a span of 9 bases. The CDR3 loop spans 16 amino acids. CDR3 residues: CASSLDGRPGANVLTF. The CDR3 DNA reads TGTGCCAGCAGCTTAGATGGTAGACCTGGGGCCAACGTCCTGACTTTC.

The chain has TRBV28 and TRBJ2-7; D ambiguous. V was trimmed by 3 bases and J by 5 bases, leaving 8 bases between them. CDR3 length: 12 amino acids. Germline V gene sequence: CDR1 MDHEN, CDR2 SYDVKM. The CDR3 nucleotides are TGTGCCAGCAGTTTGATTGACCACGAGCAGTACTTC. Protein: CASSLIDHEQYF. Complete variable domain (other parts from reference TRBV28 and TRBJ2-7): DVKVTQSSRYLVKRTGEKVFLECVQDMDHENMFWYRQDPGLGLRLIYFSYDVKMKEKGDIPEGYSVSREKKERFSLILESASTNQTSMYLCASSLIDHEQYFGPGTRLTVT.

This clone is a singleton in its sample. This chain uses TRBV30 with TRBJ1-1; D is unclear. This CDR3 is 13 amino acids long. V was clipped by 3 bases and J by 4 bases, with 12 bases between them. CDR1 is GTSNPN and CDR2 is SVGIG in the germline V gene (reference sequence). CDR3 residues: CAWRVGLRTEAFF. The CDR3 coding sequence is TGTGCCTGGAGGGTGGGTCTTCGCACTGAAGCTTTCTTT.

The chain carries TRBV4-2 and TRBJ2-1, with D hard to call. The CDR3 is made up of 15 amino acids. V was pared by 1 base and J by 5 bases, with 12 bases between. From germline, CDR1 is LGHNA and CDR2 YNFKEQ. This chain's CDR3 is CASSQGLGRDNEQFF. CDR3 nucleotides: TGTGCCAGCAGCCAAGGACTCGGTAGGGACAATGAGCAGTTCTTC.

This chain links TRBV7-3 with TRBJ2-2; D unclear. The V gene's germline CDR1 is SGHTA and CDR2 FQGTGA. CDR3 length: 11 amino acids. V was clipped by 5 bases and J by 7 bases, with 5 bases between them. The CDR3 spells CASSRSGELFF. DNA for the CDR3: TGTGCCAGCAGCCGGAGCGGGGAGCTGTTTTTT.

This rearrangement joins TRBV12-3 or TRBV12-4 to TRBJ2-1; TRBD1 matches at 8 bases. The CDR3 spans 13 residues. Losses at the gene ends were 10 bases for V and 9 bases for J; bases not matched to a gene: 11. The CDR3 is CATAGGGYVEQFF. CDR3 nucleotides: TGTGCCACCGCAGGGGGCGGGTATGTTGAGCAGTTCTTC.

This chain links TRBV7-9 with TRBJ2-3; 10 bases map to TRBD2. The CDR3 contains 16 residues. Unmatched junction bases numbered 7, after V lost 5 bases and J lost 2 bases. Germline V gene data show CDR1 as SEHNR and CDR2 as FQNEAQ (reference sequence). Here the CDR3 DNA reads TGTGCCAGCAGCCCCTTGACTAGCGGGTACACAGATACGCAGTATTTT. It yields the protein CASSPLTSGYTDTQYF.

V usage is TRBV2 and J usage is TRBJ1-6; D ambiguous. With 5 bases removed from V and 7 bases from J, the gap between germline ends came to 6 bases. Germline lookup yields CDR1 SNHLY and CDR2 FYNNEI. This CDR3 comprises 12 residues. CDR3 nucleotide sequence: TGTGCCAGCAGTCAGAGGAATTCACCCCTCCACTTT. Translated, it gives CASSQRNSPLHF.

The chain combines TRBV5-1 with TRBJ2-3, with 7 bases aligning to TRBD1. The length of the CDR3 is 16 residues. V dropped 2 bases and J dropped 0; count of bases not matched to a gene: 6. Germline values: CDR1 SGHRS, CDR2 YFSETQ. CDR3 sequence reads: CASSFRPTGSTDTQYF. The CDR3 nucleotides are TGCGCCAGCAGCTTTAGGCCGACAGGGAGCACAGATACGCAGTATTTT. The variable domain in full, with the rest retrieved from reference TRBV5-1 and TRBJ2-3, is KAGVTQTPRYLIKTRGQQVTLSCSPISGHRSVSWYQQTPGQGLQFLFEYFSETQRNKGNFPGRFSGRQFSNSRSEMNVSTLELGDSALYLCASSFRPTGSTDTQYFGPGTRLTVL.

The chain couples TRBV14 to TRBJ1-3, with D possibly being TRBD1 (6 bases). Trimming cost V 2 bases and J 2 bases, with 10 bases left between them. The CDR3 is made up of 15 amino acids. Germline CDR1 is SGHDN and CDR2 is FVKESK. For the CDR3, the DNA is TGTGCCAGCAGCCAATTCGGGACACCTGGAAACACCATATATTTT. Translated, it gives CASSQFGTPGNTIYF.

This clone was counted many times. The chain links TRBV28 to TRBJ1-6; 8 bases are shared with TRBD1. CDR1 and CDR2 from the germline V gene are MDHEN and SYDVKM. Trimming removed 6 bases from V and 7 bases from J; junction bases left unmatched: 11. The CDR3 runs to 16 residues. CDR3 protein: CASRDQGQATNSPLHF. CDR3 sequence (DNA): TGTGCCAGCAGAGACCAGGGACAGGCGACGAATTCACCCCTCCACTTT.

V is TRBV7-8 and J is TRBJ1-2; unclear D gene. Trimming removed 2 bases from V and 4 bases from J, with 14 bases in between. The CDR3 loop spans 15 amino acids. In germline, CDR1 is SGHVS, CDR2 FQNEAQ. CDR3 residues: CASSLRNGPSYGYTF. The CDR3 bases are TGTGCCAGCAGCTTAAGAAACGGGCCGTCCTATGGCTACACCTTC.

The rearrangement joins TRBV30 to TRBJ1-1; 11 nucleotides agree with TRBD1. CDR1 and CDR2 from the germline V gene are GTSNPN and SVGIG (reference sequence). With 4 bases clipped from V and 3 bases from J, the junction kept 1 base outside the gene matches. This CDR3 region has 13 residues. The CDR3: CAWTGQGDTEAFF. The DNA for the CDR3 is TGTGCCTGGACGGGACAGGGGGACACTGAAGCTTTCTTT.

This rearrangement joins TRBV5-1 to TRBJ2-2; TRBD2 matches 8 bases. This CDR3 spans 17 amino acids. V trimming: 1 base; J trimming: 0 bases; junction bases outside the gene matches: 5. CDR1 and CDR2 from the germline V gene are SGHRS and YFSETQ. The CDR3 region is CASSLRVAGPNTGELFF. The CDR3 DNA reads TGCGCCAGCAGCTTGAGGGTAGCGGGGCCGAACACCGGGGAGCTGTTTTTT.

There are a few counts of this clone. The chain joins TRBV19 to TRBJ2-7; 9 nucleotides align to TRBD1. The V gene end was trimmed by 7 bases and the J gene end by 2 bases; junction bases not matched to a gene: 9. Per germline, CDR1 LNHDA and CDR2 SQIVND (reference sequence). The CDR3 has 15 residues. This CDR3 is CASTTGTGITYEQYF. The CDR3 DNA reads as TGTGCCAGTACCACGGGGACAGGGATTACCTACGAGCAGTACTTC.

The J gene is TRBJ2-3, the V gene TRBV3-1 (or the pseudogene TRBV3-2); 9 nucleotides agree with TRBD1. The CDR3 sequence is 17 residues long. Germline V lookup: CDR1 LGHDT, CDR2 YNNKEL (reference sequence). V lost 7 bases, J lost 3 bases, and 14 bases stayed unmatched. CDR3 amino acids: CASTPGTGSPLTDTQYF. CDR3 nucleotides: TGTGCCAGCACCCCCGGGACAGGGAGCCCTCTTACAGATACGCAGTATTTT.

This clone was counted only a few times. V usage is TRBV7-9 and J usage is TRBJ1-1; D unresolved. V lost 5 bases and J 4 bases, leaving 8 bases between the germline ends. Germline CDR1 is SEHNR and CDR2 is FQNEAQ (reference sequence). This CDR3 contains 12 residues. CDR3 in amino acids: CASSPRITEAFF. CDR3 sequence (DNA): TGTGCCAGCAGCCCCCGGATCACTGAAGCTTTCTTT.

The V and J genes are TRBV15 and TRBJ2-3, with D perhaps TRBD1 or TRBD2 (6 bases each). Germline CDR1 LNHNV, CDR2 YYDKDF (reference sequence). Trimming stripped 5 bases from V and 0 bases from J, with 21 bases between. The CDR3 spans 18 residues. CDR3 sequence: CATSPPGGAPLSTDTQYF. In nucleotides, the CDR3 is TGTGCCACCAGCCCCCCCGGGGGCGCCCCGCTAAGCACAGATACGCAGTATTTT. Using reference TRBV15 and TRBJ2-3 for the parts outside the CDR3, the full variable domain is DAMVIQNPRYQVTQFGKPVTLSCSQTLNHNVMYWYQQKSSQAPKLLFHYYDKDFNNEADTPDNFQSRRPNTSFCFLDIRSPGLGDTAMYLCATSPPGGAPLSTDTQYFGPGTRLTVL.

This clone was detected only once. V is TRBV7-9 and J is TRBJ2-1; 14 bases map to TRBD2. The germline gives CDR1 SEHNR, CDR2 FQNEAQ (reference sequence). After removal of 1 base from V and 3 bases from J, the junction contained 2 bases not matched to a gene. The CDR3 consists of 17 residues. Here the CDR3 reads CASSLGGLAGVYNEQFF. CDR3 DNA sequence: TGTGCCAGCAGCTTAGGGGGACTAGCGGGGGTCTACAATGAGCAGTTCTTC.

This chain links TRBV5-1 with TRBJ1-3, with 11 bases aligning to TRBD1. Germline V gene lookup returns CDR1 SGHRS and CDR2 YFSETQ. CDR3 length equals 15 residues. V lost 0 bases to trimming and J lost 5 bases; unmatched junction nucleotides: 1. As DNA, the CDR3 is TGCGCCAGCAGCTTGGGGGACAGGGGGAGAAACACCATATATTTT. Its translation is CASSLGDRGRNTIYF.

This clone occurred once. This chain's CDR3 is CASSSLVGPEETQYF. CDR3 DNA sequence: TGCGCCAGCAGCTCCTTAGTGGGACCAGAAGAGACCCAGTACTTC. The rearrangement links TRBV5-1 to TRBJ2-5; D tentatively reads TRBD1 or TRBD2 (5 bases each). Per the germline V gene, CDR1 is SGHRS and CDR2 is YFSETQ. Trimming took 3 bases from V and 3 from J, leaving 15 bases between them. The CDR3 length is 15 residues. Supplemented by reference TRBV5-1 and TRBJ2-5, the full variable domain reads KAGVTQTPRYLIKTRGQQVTLSCSPISGHRSVSWYQQTPGQGLQFLFEYFSETQRNKGNFPGRFSGRQFSNSRSEMNVSTLELGDSALYLCASSSLVGPEETQYFGPGTRLLVL.

The CDR3, as DNA: TGTGCCAGTAGTATAGCGTACGGGGACTCCTACGAGCAGTACTTC. It is translated as CASSIAYGDSYEQYF. The J gene is TRBJ2-7, the V gene TRBV19; possible D gene TRBD2, 5 bases. V was clipped by 1 base and J by 0 bases, with 10 bases between them. CDR3 length: 15 residues. Germline V CDR1 and CDR2: LNHDA, SQIVND (reference sequence). The entire variable domain, with the rest obtained from reference TRBV19 and TRBJ2-7, is as follows: DGGITQSPKYLFRKEGQNVTLSCEQNLNHDAMYWYRQDPGQGLRLIYYSQIVNDFQKGDIAEGYSVSREKKESFPLTVTSAQKNPTAFYLCASSIAYGDSYEQYFGPGTRLTVT.

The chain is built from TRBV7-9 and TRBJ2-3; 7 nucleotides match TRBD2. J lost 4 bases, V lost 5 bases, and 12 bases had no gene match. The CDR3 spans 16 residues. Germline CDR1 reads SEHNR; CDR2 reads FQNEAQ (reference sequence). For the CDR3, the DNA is TGTGCCAGCAGCCCCCCGGTGGGAGGGCCAGCAGATACGCAGTATTTT. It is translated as CASSPPVGGPADTQYF.

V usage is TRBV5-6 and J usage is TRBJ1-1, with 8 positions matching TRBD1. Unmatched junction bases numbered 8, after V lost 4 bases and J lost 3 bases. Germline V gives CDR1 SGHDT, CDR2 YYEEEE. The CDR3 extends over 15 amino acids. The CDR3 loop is CASSRWDRMHTEAFF. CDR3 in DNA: TGTGCCAGCAGCCGATGGGACAGGATGCACACTGAAGCTTTCTTT.